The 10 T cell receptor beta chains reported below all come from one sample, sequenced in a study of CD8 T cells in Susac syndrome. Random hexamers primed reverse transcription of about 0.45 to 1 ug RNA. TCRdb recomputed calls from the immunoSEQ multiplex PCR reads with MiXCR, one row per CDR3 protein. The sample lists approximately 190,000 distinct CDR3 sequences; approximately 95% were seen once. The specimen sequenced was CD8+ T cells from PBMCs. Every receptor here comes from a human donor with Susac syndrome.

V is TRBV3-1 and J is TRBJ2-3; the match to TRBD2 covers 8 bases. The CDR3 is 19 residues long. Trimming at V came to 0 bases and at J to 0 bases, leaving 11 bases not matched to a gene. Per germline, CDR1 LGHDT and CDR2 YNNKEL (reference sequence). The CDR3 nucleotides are TGTGCCAGCAGCCAAGATCCCAAGCGGGGGAATTCTAGCACAGATACGCAGTATTTT. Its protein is CASSQDPKRGNSSTDTQYF.

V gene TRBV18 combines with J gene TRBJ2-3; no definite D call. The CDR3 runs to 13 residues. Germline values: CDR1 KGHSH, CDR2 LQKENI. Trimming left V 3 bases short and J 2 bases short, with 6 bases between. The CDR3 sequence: CASSPEYTDTQYF. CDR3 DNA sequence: TGTGCCAGCTCACCCGAGTACACAGATACGCAGTATTTT.

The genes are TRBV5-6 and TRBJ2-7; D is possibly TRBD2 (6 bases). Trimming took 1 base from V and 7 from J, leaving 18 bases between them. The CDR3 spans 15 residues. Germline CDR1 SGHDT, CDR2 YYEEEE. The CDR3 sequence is CASSLSSGPGWEQYF. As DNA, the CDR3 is TGTGCCAGCAGCTTGAGTAGCGGCCCTGGTTGGGAGCAGTACTTC.

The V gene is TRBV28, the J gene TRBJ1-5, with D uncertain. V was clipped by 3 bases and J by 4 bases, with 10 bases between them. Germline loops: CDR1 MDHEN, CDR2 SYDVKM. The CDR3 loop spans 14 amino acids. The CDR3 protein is CASSFAGKNQPQHF. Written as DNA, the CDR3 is TGTGCCAGCAGTTTCGCCGGTAAGAATCAGCCCCAGCATTTT.

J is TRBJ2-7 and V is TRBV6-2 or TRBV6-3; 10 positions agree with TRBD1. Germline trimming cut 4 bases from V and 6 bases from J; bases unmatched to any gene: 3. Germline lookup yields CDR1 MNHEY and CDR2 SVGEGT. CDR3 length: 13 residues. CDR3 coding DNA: TGTGCCAGCAGTTCCGGGACAGGGGTCGAGCAGTACTTC. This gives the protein CASSSGTGVEQYF.

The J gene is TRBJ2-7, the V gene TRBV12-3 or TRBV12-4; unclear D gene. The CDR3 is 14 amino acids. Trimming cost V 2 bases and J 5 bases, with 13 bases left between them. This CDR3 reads CASSLFSDGDEQYF. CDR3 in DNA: TGTGCCAGCAGTTTATTTTCGGATGGCGACGAGCAGTACTTC.

CDR3 in DNA: TGTGCCTGGAGTGCCGGGGATGGTACAGATACGCAGTATTTT. Amino acids: CAWSAGDGTDTQYF. The chain has TRBV30 and TRBJ2-3; tentatively, D is TRBD2 (5 bases). This CDR3 region has 14 residues. V lost 1 base to trimming and J lost 3 bases, with 11 bases between them. Germline V gene data show CDR1 as GTSNPN and CDR2 as SVGIG (reference sequence).

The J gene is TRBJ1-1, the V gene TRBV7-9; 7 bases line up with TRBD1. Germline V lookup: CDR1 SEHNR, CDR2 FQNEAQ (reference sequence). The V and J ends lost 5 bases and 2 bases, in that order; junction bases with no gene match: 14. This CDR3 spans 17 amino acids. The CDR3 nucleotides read TGTGCCAGCAGCCCTAAAACTAACAGGGGCGGAAACACTGAAGCTTTCTTT. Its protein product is CASSPKTNRGGNTEAFF. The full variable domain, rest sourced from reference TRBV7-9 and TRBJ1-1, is DTGVSQNPRHKITKRGQNVTFRCDPISEHNRLYWYRQTLGQGPEFLTYFQNEAQLEKSRLLSDRFSAERPKGSFSTLEIQRTEQGDSAMYLCASSPKTNRGGNTEAFFGQGTRLTVV.

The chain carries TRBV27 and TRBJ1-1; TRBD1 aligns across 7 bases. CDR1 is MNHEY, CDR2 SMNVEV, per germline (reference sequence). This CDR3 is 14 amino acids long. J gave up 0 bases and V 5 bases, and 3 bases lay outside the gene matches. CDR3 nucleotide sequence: TGTGCCAGCAGTAGGGGACAGCTGAACACTGAAGCTTTCTTT. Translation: CASSRGQLNTEAFF.

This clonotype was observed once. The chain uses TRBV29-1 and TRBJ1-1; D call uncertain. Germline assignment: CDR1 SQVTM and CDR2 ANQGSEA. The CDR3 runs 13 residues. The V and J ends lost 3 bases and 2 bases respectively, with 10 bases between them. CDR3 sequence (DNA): TGCAGCGTTGAGGGGTCGGGCAACACTGAAGCTTTCTTT. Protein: CSVEGSGNTEAFF.